These 18 T cell receptor beta chains originate from one sample sequenced in a study of Ad26.COV2.S vaccination and SARS-CoV-2 variants. The treatment is: roughly 20 received Ad26.COV2.S at low or high dose, single or two shots; about 5 received placebo; per-sample allocation not given. Sampling was done on day 63 after the first vaccine or placebo injection. TCRdb's copy holds only in-frame clones and misses some; the assay was immunoSEQ multiplex PCR. This table holds about 350,000 clones, more than 85% found once. This specimen was peripheral blood, taken in a trial of Ad26.COV2.S vaccine versus placebo. The origin of the receptors is a person between 18 and 59 years old who received the Ad26.COV2.S COVID-19 vaccine or a placebo.

This clone appeared a single time. The rearrangement joins TRBV7-3 to TRBJ1-5; D perhaps matches TRBD1 (5 bases). Trimming took off 0 bases at V and 1 base at J, with 13 bases between the two ends. CDR1 is SGHTA and CDR2 is FQGTGA in the germline V gene. The CDR3 is made up of 17 amino acids. Here the CDR3 reads CASSLTPRGWSNQPQHF. DNA for the CDR3: TGTGCCAGCAGCTTAACCCCCCGGGGCTGGAGCAATCAGCCCCAGCATTTT. Combining the CDR3 with reference TRBV7-3 and TRBJ1-5 gives the whole variable domain GAGVSQTPSNKVTEKGKYVELRCDPISGHTALYWYRQSLGQGPEFLIYFQGTGAADDSGLPNDRFFAVRPEGSVSTLKIQRTERGDSAVYLCASSLTPRGWSNQPQHFGDGTRLSIL.

The J gene is TRBJ1-1, the V gene TRBV13; 9 bases fit TRBD1. The CDR3 runs 15 residues. The ends lost 5 bases at V and 0 bases at J; junction bases unmatched: 4. CDR1 and CDR2 from the germline V gene are PRHDT and FYEKMQ (reference sequence). The CDR3 sequence: CASSPRDRVNTEAFF. The CDR3 region has the DNA TGTGCCAGCAGCCCGAGGGACAGGGTGAACACTGAAGCTTTCTTT. The full variable domain, in which reference TRBV13 and TRBJ1-1 provide the parts outside the CDR3, is AAGVIQSPRHLIKEKRETATLKCYPIPRHDTVYWYQQGPGQDPQFLISFYEKMQSDKGSIPDRFSAQQFSDYHSELNMSSLELGDSALYFCASSPRDRVNTEAFFGQGTRLTVV.

V is TRBV18 and J is TRBJ2-7; no firm D call. The V and J ends lost 3 bases and 3 bases respectively, with 15 bases between them. This CDR3 is built from 15 residues. CDR1 is KGHSH and CDR2 is LQKENI in the germline V gene. CDR3 sequence: CASSPPDQRLYEQYF. In nucleotides, the CDR3 is TGTGCCAGCTCACCTCCAGACCAACGACTCTACGAGCAGTACTTC.

The chain is built from TRBV5-1 and TRBJ1-6, with 10 bases aligning to TRBD1. Per germline, CDR1 SGHRS and CDR2 YFSETQ. The trim removed 2 bases at V and 9 bases at J, leaving 5 bases unmatched. CDR3 length: 15 residues. CDR3 loop: CASSLLRTGGSPLHF. In DNA, the CDR3 is TGCGCCAGCAGCTTACTCCGGACAGGGGGTTCACCCCTCCACTTT.

The V and J genes are TRBV2 and TRBJ2-5; D is undetermined. V was cut by 3 bases and J by 2 bases, with 10 bases left in between. The CDR3 consists of 14 residues. CDR1 and CDR2 (germline): SNHLY, FYNNEI. The CDR3 here is CASSEDGRQETQYF. Here the CDR3 DNA reads TGTGCCAGCAGTGAGGACGGGCGACAAGAGACCCAGTACTTC.

In the case of this clone: The identical CDR3 is also encoded by other nucleotide sequences in the sample. The chain carries TRBV18 and TRBJ1-5; tentatively, D is TRBD1 (5 bases). The germline V gene encodes CDR1 KGHSH and CDR2 LQKENI. V shed 1 base and J shed 4 bases, with 5 bases lying between them. The CDR3 loop spans 13 amino acids. The CDR3: CASSPQGNQPQHF. In nucleotides, the CDR3 is TGTGCCAGCTCACCACAGGGGAATCAGCCCCAGCATTTT. Looking up the rest from reference TRBV18 and TRBJ1-5 gives the full variable domain: NAGVMQNPRHLVRRRGQEARLRCSPMKGHSHVYWYRQLPEEGLKFMVYLQKENIIDESGMPKERFSAEFPKEGPSILRIQQVVRGDSAAYFCASSPQGNQPQHFGDGTRLSIL.

This sequence joins TRBV6-1 and TRBJ1-2; D gene uncertain. Between the trimmed V and J ends, which lost 0 bases and 7 bases, there was a span of 3 bases. CDR1 MNHNS and CDR2 SASEGT come from the germline V gene. The CDR3 is 11 residues long. CDR3 sequence (DNA): TGTGCCAGCAGTGAAGCGGGTGGCTACACCTTC. Translated, it gives CASSEAGGYTF.

The gene calls are TRBV19 and TRBJ2-7; 9 bases align to TRBD1. The V gene's germline CDR1 is LNHDA and CDR2 SQIVND (reference sequence). The V and J ends lost 1 base and 4 bases, in that order; junction bases with no gene match: 5. This CDR3 has 15 amino acids. The CDR3 DNA reads as TGTGCCAGTAGTATAGGCGGGACAGGGTTGTACGAGCAGTACTTC. The encoded protein is CASSIGGTGLYEQYF.

The V call is TRBV2, the J call TRBJ2-1, with D unclear. The CDR3 runs to 16 residues. Germline V CDR1 and CDR2: SNHLY, FYNNEI. V lost 6 bases, J lost 0 bases, and 15 bases lay in between. Here the CDR3 DNA reads TGTGCCAGCAGGTTTAGGGTTACCAGCTCCTACAATGAGCAGTTCTTC. This gives the protein CASRFRVTSSYNEQFF.

This clone has just a few counts. The chain carries TRBV18 and TRBJ1-2; 7 bases match TRBD1. The CDR3 runs to 13 residues. Germline V gene lookup returns CDR1 KGHSH and CDR2 LQKENI. Trimming cost V 3 bases and J 8 bases; bases outside gene matches: 6. The CDR3 is CASSPPTGNGYTF. CDR3 nucleotides: TGTGCCAGCTCACCGCCGACAGGGAACGGCTACACCTTC.

The chain employs TRBV5-6 and TRBJ1-2; weak D call: TRBD1 (5 bases). The V end lost 4 bases, the J end lost 2 bases, and 12 bases lay between the germline ends. This CDR3 is built from 14 residues. CDR1 and CDR2 (germline): SGHDT, YYEEEE. Here the CDR3 reads CASSPQGANYGYTF. For the CDR3, the DNA is TGTGCCAGCAGCCCCCAGGGAGCCAACTATGGCTACACCTTC.

This clone was detected once. The chain is built from TRBV4-1 and TRBJ2-7; 8 bases agree with TRBD1. CDR1 is MGHRA and CDR2 is YSYEKL in the germline V gene. The length of the CDR3 is 15 residues. V gave up 3 bases and J gave up 1 base; unmatched junction bases: 5. CDR3 DNA sequence: TGCGCCAGCAGCCACCTCGGACAGGGTTCCTACGAGCAGTACTTC. Translated: CASSHLGQGSYEQYF.

V and J are TRBV3-1 (or the pseudogene TRBV3-2) and TRBJ2-4, with D possibly matching TRBD1 (6 bases). V was shortened by 4 bases and J by 0 bases, with 25 bases between the two germline ends. The V gene's germline CDR1 is LGHDT and CDR2 YNNKEL (reference sequence). The CDR3 is made up of 20 amino acids. CDR3 nucleotides: TGTGCCAGCAGCCTTCACCTCTGGCAGGGGAAGCATATAGCCAAAAACATTCAGTACTTC. It yields the protein CASSLHLWQGKHIAKNIQYF.

The CDR3 protein is CATSRDRGRGTTDTQYF. As DNA, the CDR3 is TGTGCCACCAGCAGAGATCGGGGGAGGGGAACCACAGATACGCAGTATTTT. The chain employs TRBV15 and TRBJ2-3; TRBD2 aligns across 7 bases. Trimming took 0 bases from V and 2 from J; bases not matched to a gene: 8. Per germline, CDR1 LNHNV and CDR2 YYDKDF (reference sequence). This CDR3 has 17 amino acids.

The chain joins TRBV7-8 to TRBJ1-1; D gene uncertain. CDR3 length: 14 residues. The germline V gene has CDR1 SGHVS and CDR2 FQNEAQ. Trimming pared 3 bases from V and 7 bases from J, leaving 15 bases between. CDR3 DNA: TGTGCCAGCAGCTTTCAGACGGGCCGCAGTGAAGCTTTCTTT. The encoded protein is CASSFQTGRSEAFF.

The chain is built from TRBV4-3 and TRBJ2-5; the match to TRBD2 covers 9 bases. Germline V lookup: CDR1 LGHNA, CDR2 YSLEER. The CDR3 consists of 20 residues. Germline trimming cut 5 bases from V and 3 bases from J; bases unmatched to any gene: 22. For the CDR3, the DNA is TGCGCCAGCAGCTGCTACCGTCAGGGCGAGCTAGCGGGGTTGAAAGAGACCCAGTACTTC. Translated: CASSCYRQGELAGLKETQYF.

V is TRBV10-1 and J is TRBJ1-1; D is uncertain. Germline loops: CDR1 WNHNN, CDR2 SYGVQD (reference sequence). V was shortened by 2 bases and J by 6 bases, with 19 bases between the two germline ends. The length of the CDR3 is 16 residues. The CDR3 sequence is CASSEGLRGRRAEAFF. Here the CDR3 DNA reads TGCGCCAGCAGTGAGGGGTTAAGAGGAAGGCGGGCTGAAGCTTTCTTT.

The V and J genes are TRBV9 and TRBJ2-1; 10 bases match TRBD2. CDR1 and CDR2 (germline): SGDLS, YYNGEE. This CDR3 spans 15 amino acids. J gave up 9 bases and V 4 bases, and 10 bases lay outside the gene matches. The CDR3 DNA reads TGTGCCAGCAGCACCTCCGGGACTAGCGTGGCTGAGCAGTTCTTC. As protein: CASSTSGTSVAEQFF.